A selection of T cell receptor beta chains follows, all from one sample in a study of T cells in tuberculosis. Here immunoSEQ multiplex PCR was the method, and the copy in TCRdb shows in-frame clones only, minus some. The table lists tens of thousands of clones, nearly 95% of them singletons. Sample: PBMCs. These receptors originate from a donor under 30 with latent tuberculosis or without tuberculosis infection. Both conserved end residues are part of each CDR3. Each record gives: clone size, V gene, J gene, CDR3 protein. For some rows the clone size is stated as once, few or many, or as a class when expanded; others skip it.

NA	TRBV5-1	TRBJ2-1	CASSPLGLAGGLDNEQFF
NA	TRBV4-1	TRBJ2-3	CASSQAVGPSRGRTDTQYF
NA	TRBV29-1	TRBJ2-1	CSVDKGGQGIFNEQFF
once	TRBV6-5	TRBJ1-2	CASIEAGGDYGYTF
NA	TRBV20-1	TRBJ2-3	CSARSDTQYF
NA	TRBV29-1	TRBJ2-1	CSAKGTSGRVRRLEQFF
NA	TRBV6-6	TRBJ2-1	CASSYGDREYNEQFF
NA	TRBV27	TRBJ1-4	CASSLSAGGEKLFF
NA	TRBV5-8	TRBJ1-1	CASGTWTANTEAFF
NA	TRBV4-1	TRBJ2-5	CASSQAGGRDQYF